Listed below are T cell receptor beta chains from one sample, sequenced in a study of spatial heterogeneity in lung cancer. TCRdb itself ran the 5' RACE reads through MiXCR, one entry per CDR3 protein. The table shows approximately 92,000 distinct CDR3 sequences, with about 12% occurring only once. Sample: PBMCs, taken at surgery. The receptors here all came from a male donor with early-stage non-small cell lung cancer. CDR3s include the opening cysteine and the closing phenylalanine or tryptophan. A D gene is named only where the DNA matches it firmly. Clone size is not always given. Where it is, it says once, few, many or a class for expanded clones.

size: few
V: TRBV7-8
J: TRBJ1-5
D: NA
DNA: TGTGCCAGCAGCTTAGTATCGGGGTACAATCAGCCCCAGCATTTT
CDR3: CASSLVSGYNQPQHF

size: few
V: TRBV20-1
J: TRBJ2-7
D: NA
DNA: TGCAGTGCTAGGGGTGAACTGCTACCTTACGAGCAGTACTTC
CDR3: CSARGELLPYEQYF

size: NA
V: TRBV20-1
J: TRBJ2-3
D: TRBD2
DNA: TGCAGTGCTAGTTACAGCGGGGGGGCCGATACGCAGTATTTT
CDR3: CSASYSGGADTQYF

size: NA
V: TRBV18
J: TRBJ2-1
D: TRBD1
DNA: TGTGCCAGCTCACCAGAGACAGGGGGCTACAATGAGCAGTTCTTC
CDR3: CASSPETGGYNEQFF

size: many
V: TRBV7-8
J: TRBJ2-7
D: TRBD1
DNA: TGTGCCAGCAGCTCCGGGACAGGTCCCTACGAGCAGTACTTC
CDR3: CASSSGTGPYEQYF

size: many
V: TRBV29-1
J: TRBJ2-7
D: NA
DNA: TGCAGCGTTGTAGGGACCCTCTACGAGCAGTACTTC
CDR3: CSVVGTLYEQYF

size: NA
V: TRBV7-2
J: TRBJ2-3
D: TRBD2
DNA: TGTGCCAGCAGCTTACGGGGGGGAAGCACAGATACGCAGTATTTT
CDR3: CASSLRGGSTDTQYF

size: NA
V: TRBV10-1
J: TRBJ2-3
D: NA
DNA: TGCGCCAGCAGTGAGTCGATCGGCAGCCAAGATACGCAGTATTTT
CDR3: CASSESIGSQDTQYF

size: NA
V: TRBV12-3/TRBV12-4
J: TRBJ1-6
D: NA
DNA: TGTGCCAGCAGTTTTGAGGGGTATAATTCACCCCTCCACTTT
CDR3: CASSFEGYNSPLHF

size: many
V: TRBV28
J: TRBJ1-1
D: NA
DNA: TGTGCCAGCAGTATAACATCTATGAACACTGAAGTTTTCTTT
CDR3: CASSITSMNTEVFF

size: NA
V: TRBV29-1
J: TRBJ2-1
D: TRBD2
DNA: TGCAGCGTTGATGAGGGAGGGCCACATAATGAGCAGTTCTTC
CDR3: CSVDEGGPHNEQFF

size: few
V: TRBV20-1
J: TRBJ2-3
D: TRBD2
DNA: TGCAGTGCTAGTCTTTATAGCGGGGCAGATACGCAGTATTTT
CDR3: CSASLYSGADTQYF

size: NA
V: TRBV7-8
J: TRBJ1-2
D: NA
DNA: TGTGCCAGCAGCTCGGGCCTCACAAGCGATGGCTACACCTTC
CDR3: CASSSGLTSDGYTF

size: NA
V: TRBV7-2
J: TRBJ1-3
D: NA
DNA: TGTGCCAGCAGCTTAGTCGGGGGCCCTGGAAACACCATATATTTT
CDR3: CASSLVGGPGNTIYF

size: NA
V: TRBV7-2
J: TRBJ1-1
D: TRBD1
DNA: TGTGCCAGCAGCAGAAACCAGGGGGTGAACACTGAAGCTTTCTTT
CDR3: CASSRNQGVNTEAFF

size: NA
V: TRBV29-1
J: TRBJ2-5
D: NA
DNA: TGCAGCGCTGCCCAAGCTCGGGAGACCCAGTACTTC
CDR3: CSAAQARETQYF

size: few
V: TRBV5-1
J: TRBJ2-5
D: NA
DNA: TGCGCCAGCAGCTGGACCATGAAAGAGACCCAGTACTTC
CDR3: CASSWTMKETQYF

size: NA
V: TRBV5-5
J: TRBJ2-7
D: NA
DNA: TGTGCCAGCAGCGCAGGCCAGGGATACGAGCAGTACTTC
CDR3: CASSAGQGYEQYF

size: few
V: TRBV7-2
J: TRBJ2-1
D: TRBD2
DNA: TGTGCCAGCAGCCCCACTAGCGGGGGGGTAGGTGAGCAGTTCTTC
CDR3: CASSPTSGGVGEQFF

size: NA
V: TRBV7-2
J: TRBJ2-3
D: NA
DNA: TGTGCCAGCAGCTCGGGCGGGGGCCGCACAGATACGCAGTATTTT
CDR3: CASSSGGGRTDTQYF

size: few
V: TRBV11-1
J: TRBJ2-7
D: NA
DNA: TGTGCCAGCAGCTTTCTGGCCCACGAGCAGTACTTC
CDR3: CASSFLAHEQYF

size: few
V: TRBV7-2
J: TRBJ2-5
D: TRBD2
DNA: TGTGCCAGCAGCTCAAGACTAGCGGGAGGAGGGAAGACCCAGTACTTC
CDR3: CASSSRLAGGGKTQYF

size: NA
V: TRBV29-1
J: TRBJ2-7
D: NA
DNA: TGCAGCGTTGAAGCGGCAGACTACGAGCAGTACTTC
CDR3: CSVEAADYEQYF

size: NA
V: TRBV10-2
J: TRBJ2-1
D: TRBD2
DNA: TGCGCCAGCACGGGGGGCAATGAGCAGTTCTTC
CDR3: CASTGGNEQFF

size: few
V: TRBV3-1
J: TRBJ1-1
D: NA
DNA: TGTGCCAGCAGCCAAGGCCACTTGAACACTGAAGCTTTCTTT
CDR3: CASSQGHLNTEAFF

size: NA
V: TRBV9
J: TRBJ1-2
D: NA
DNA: TGTGCCAGCAGCCTTCGAGAAGACAATAACTATGGCTACACCTTC
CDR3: CASSLREDNNYGYTF

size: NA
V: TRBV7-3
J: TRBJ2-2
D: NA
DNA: TGTGCCAGCAGCCAAAACCCAGCGGTTAACACCGGGGAGCTGTTTTTT
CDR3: CASSQNPAVNTGELFF

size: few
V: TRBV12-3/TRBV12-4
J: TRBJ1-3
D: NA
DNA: TGTGCCAGCAGTTTTACCGGAAACACCATATATTTT
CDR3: CASSFTGNTIYF

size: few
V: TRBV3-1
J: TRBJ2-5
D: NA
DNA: TGTGCCAGCAGCCAACTTATTGGGGTACAAGAGACCCAGTACTTC
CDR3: CASSQLIGVQETQYF

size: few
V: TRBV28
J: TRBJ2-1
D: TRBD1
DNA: TGTGCCAGCAAAGACGACAGGGGGCCACCCTACAATGAGCAGTTCTTC
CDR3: CASKDDRGPPYNEQFF

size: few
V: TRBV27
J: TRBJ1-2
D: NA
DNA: TGTGCCAGCAGTACTACAGGGTATGGCTACACCTTC
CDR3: CASSTTGYGYTF

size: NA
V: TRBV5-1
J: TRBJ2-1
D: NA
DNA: TGCGCCAGCAGCTTTGAGAGAGCTATGAGCTCCTACAATGAGCAGTTCTTC
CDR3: CASSFERAMSSYNEQFF

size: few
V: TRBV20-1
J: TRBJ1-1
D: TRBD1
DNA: TGCAGTGCTAATCCGGGACAGGGTTGGACTGAAGCTTTCTTT
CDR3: CSANPGQGWTEAFF

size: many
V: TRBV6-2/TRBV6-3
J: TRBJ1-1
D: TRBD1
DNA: TGTGCCAGCCACGACAGGGGTGAAGCTTTCTTT
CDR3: CASHDRGEAFF

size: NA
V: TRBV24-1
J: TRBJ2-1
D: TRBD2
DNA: TGTGCCACCACTGATTGGACTAGCGGGAGTAAAATGTACAATGAGCAGTTCTTC
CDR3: CATTDWTSGSKMYNEQFF

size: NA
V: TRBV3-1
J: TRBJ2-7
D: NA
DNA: TGTGCCAGCAGCCAAGGGGGGCCGTACGAGCAGTACTTC
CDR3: CASSQGGPYEQYF

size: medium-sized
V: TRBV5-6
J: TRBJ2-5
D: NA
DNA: TGTGCCAGCAGCTTGGGGAGGGGTTATGAGACCCAGTACTTC
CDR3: CASSLGRGYETQYF

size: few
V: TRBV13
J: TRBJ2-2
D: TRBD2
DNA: TGTGCCAGCAGCTCCGGACCCTTAGCGGGTACGAACACCGGGGAGCTGTTTTTT
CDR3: CASSSGPLAGTNTGELFF

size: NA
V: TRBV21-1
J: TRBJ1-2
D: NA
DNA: TGTGCCGAGGGGTATACCGCTAACTATGGCTACACCTTC
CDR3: CAEGYTANYGYTF

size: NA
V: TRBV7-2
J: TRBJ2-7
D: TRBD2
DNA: TGTGCCAGCAGCTTAGAGCCCACTAGCGGGAGAGACTACGAGCAGTACTTC
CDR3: CASSLEPTSGRDYEQYF

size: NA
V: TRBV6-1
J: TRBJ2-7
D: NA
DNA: TGTGCCAGCAGTGAAACAAGACACGGAATGTACTTC
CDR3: CASSETRHGMYF

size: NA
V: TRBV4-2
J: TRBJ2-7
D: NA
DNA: TGTGCCAGCAGCCAAGACAGGGACTTCTCCTACGAGCAGTACTTC
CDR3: CASSQDRDFSYEQYF

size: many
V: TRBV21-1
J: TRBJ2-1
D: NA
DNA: TGTGCCAGCAGCTCTCTAGGGGAGCGGGAGTGCTCCTACAATGAGCAGTTCTTC
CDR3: CASSSLGERECSYNEQFF

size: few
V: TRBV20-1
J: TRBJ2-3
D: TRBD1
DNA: TGCAGTGCTGGACAGGGGGCAATAGATACGCAGTATTTT
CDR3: CSAGQGAIDTQYF

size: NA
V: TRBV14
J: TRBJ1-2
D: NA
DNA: TGTGCCAGCAGCCAGGGGAGCGGGACCTATGGCTACATCTTC
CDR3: CASSQGSGTYGYIF

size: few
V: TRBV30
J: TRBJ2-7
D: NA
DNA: TGTGCCTGTGTAGACGGGTCCTACGAGCAGTACTTC
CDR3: CACVDGSYEQYF

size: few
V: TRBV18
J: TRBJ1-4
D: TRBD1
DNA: TGTGCCAGCTCACCCCAGATGACAGGGGAGGGCGAAAAACTGTTTTTT
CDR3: CASSPQMTGEGEKLFF

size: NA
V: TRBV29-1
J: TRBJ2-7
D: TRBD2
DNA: TGCAGCGTTGGAGGGCTAGCGGCCTTTTCCGAGCAGTACTTC
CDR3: CSVGGLAAFSEQYF

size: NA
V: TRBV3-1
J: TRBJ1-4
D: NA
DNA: TGTGCCAGCAGCCCTGGTGGTGTCAGGCAGCGGGAAAAACTGTTTTTT
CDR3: CASSPGGVRQREKLFF

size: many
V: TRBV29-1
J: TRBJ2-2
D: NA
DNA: TGCAGCGTTGACAGAGGAAACACCGGGGAGCTGTTTTTT
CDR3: CSVDRGNTGELFF

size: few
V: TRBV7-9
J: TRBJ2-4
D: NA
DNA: TGTGCCAGCAGCTTCCGGGGCTTGGACATTCAGTACTTC
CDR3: CASSFRGLDIQYF

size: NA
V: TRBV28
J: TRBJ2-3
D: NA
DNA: TGTGCCAGCAAACTGGACACGAACACAGATACGCAGTATTTT
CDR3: CASKLDTNTDTQYF

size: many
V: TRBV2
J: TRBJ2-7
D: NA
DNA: TGTGCCAGCAGTGAAATAGGGCGGGCCTACGAGCAGTACTTC
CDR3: CASSEIGRAYEQYF